A single sample is the source of the 13 T cell receptor beta chains below, sequenced in a study of beta chain features in type 1 diabetes. Expressed TCRB transcripts were sequenced after all isolated RNA was converted to cDNA. Method: immunoSEQ multiplex PCR; TCRdb's copy keeps in-frame clones and lacks some. There are hundreds of thousands of clones in the sample; 17% occur only once, and around 0.02% lies in the top ten. The material sequenced was naive CD4+ T cells from blood. The source is a woman aged 18-29 years in good health.

There are a few counts of this clone. CDR3 region: CASSVGPGGYGAFF. For the CDR3, the DNA is TGTGCCAGCAGCGTGGGGCCGGGCGGGTATGGAGCTTTCTTT. The chain combines TRBV9 with TRBJ1-1, with a possible D match to TRBD1 (5 bases). V lost 2 bases, J lost 10 bases, and 18 bases lay in between. There are 14 residues in the CDR3. In germline, CDR1 is SGDLS, CDR2 YYNGEE.

The rearrangement uses TRBV15 and TRBJ2-7, with 7 bases matching TRBD1. The CDR3 contains 17 residues. J gave up 2 bases and V 2 bases, and 12 bases lay outside the gene matches. Per the germline V gene, CDR1 is LNHNV and CDR2 is YYDKDF (reference sequence). The CDR3 sequence: CATSRSRSGQWPYEQYF. In DNA, the CDR3 is TGTGCCACCAGCAGATCACGGTCGGGACAGTGGCCCTACGAGCAGTACTTC. Together with reference TRBV15 and TRBJ2-7, the CDR3 gives the full variable domain: DAMVIQNPRYQVTQFGKPVTLSCSQTLNHNVMYWYQQKSSQAPKLLFHYYDKDFNNEADTPDNFQSRRPNTSFCFLDIRSPGLGDTAMYLCATSRSRSGQWPYEQYFGPGTRLTVT.

This clone turned up a few times. For the CDR3, the DNA is TGTGCCAGCAGAGACGCGAACACCGGGGAGCTGTTTTTT. It translates to CASRDANTGELFF. This chain connects TRBV6-5 to TRBJ2-2; no clear D. V was cut by 6 bases and J by 0 bases, with 5 bases left in between. Germline assignment: CDR1 MNHEY and CDR2 SVGAGI. There are 13 residues in the CDR3.

This clone was observed a few times. V usage is TRBV7-6 and J usage is TRBJ2-2; tentative D call: TRBD1 (5 bases). The ends were cut back, 0 bases at V and 3 bases at J, with 11 bases in the middle. The V gene's germline CDR1 is SGHVS and CDR2 FNYEAQ. This CDR3 has 16 residues. CDR3 amino acids: CASSLAPGPDTGELFF. Written as DNA, the CDR3 is TGTGCCAGCAGCTTAGCGCCAGGGCCAGACACCGGGGAGCTGTTTTTT.

The chain combines TRBV6-5 with TRBJ2-1; D is perhaps TRBD2 (6 bases). The V gene lost 6 bases and the J gene lost 3 bases, with 15 bases spanning the gap. Germline-derived CDR1 and CDR2 are MNHEY and SVGAGI. The CDR3 is made up of 15 amino acids. CDR3 nucleotide sequence: TGTGCCAGCAGCCGCCGACTAGGCGACTACAATGAGCAGTTCTTC. Amino acids: CASSRRLGDYNEQFF.

The chain links TRBV2 to TRBJ2-2; 8 bases fit TRBD1. Germline V CDR1 and CDR2: SNHLY, FYNNEI. The CDR3 is made up of 15 amino acids. Unmatched junction bases numbered 7, after V lost 6 bases and J lost 4 bases. The CDR3 spells CASRRDRGGTGELFF. CDR3 DNA sequence: TGTGCCAGCAGACGAGACAGGGGCGGCACCGGGGAGCTGTTTTTT.

This clone was found a few times. The chain has TRBV28 and TRBJ2-5, with a possible D match to TRBD2 (6 bases). The CDR3 extends over 14 amino acids. Trimming removed 7 bases from V and 4 bases from J, with 16 bases in between. Germline assignment: CDR1 MDHEN and CDR2 SYDVKM. CDR3 sequence reads: CASTSPGGGETQYF. CDR3 nucleotides: TGTGCCAGCACCTCCCCCGGGGGAGGAGAGACCCAGTACTTC.

Many counts were recorded for this clone. The V gene is TRBV7-2, the J gene TRBJ2-6; D is uncertain. The V gene's germline CDR1 is SGHTA and CDR2 FQGNSA. V was pared by 6 bases and J by 4 bases, with 13 bases between. The CDR3 sequence is 15 residues long. In DNA form, the CDR3 reads TGTGCCAGCAGACTTCCCTCCGCCGGGGCCAACGTCCTGACTTTC. This translates into CASRLPSAGANVLTF. Drawing the rest from reference TRBV7-2 and TRBJ2-6, the complete variable domain is GAGVSQSPSNKVTEKGKDVELRCDPISGHTALYWYRQSLGQGLEFLIYFQGNSAPDKSGLPSDRFSAERTGGSVSTLTIQRTQQEDSAVYLCASRLPSAGANVLTFGAGSRLTVL.

The chain uses TRBV7-2 and TRBJ2-6; a possible D gene is TRBD2 (5 bases). V was clipped by 3 bases and J by 1 base, with 7 bases between them. The CDR3 extends over 15 amino acids. Germline V gene data show CDR1 as SGHTA and CDR2 as FQGNSA. The CDR3 loop is CASSFSGSGANVLTF. The CDR3 nucleotides are TGTGCCAGCAGCTTCTCGGGGTCTGGGGCCAACGTCCTGACTTTC.

The V gene is TRBV4-3, the J gene TRBJ1-1, with D possibly being TRBD1 (6 bases). CDR1 and CDR2 (germline): LGHNA, YSLEER. V was pared by 2 bases and J by 5 bases, with 15 bases between. The CDR3 is 15 amino acids. The CDR3 reads CASSQQQGGVTEAFF. CDR3 DNA sequence: TGCGCCAGCAGCCAACAACAGGGTGGAGTTACTGAAGCTTTCTTT.

This chain joins TRBV7-2 and TRBJ1-2, with D possibly TRBD1 on 6 matching bases. The length of the CDR3 is 14 residues. The germline gives CDR1 SGHTA, CDR2 FQGNSA. Trimming pared 4 bases from V and 2 bases from J, leaving 11 bases between. The CDR3 DNA reads as TGTGCCAGCAGCTACTCCGGACAGAACTATGGCTACACCTTC. This codes for CASSYSGQNYGYTF.

J is TRBJ2-5 and V is TRBV15; 8 bases align to TRBD1. The CDR3 consists of 15 residues. Germline V gene data show CDR1 as LNHNV and CDR2 as YYDKDF (reference sequence). Trimming removed 3 bases from V and 3 bases from J; junction bases left unmatched: 6. CDR3 residues: CATSRRGQGEETQYF. In nucleotides, the CDR3 is TGTGCCACCAGCAGGAGAGGACAGGGCGAAGAGACCCAGTACTTC. The full variable domain, completed using reference TRBV15 and TRBJ2-5, is DAMVIQNPRYQVTQFGKPVTLSCSQTLNHNVMYWYQQKSSQAPKLLFHYYDKDFNNEADTPDNFQSRRPNTSFCFLDIRSPGLGDTAMYLCATSRRGQGEETQYFGPGTRLLVL.

This clone was picked up a small number of times. The V call is TRBV5-6, the J call TRBJ2-3; D may be TRBD2 (5 bases). The V gene's germline CDR1 is SGHDT and CDR2 YYEEEE. V lost 2 bases and J 6 bases, leaving 22 bases between the germline ends. The CDR3 is made up of 17 amino acids. This chain's CDR3 is CASSLRRAADLLDTQYF. In DNA, the CDR3 is TGTGCCAGCAGCTTAAGGCGGGCGGCCGACCTACTGGATACGCAGTATTTT.